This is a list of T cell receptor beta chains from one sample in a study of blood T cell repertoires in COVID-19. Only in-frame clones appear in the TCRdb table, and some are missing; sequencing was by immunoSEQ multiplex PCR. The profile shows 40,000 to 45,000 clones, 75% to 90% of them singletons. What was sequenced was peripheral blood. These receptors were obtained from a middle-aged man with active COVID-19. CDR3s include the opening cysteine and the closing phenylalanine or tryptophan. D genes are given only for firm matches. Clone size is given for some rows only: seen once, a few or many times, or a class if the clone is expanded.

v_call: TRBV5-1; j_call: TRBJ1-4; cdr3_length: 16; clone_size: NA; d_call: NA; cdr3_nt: TGCGCCAGCAGTTATCGGGGAGGGGTGTCGGCTGAAAAACTGTTTTTT; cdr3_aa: CASSYRGGVSAEKLFF
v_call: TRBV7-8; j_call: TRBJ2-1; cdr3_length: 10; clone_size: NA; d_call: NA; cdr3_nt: TGTGCCAGCGGGGGGACTCCCCCGTTCTTC; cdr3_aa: CASGGTPPFF
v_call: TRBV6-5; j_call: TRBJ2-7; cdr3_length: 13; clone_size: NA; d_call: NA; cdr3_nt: TGTGCCAGCAGTTCCACACGTTCCTACGAGCAGTACTTC; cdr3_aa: CASSSTRSYEQYF
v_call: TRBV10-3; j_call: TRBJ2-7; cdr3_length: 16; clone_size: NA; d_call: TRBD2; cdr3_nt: TGTGCCATCAGTGATCCCCTTACTAGCGGCTACCAGGGGCAGTACTTC; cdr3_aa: CAISDPLTSGYQGQYF
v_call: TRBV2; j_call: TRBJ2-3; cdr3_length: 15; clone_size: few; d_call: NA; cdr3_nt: TGTGCCAGCCCAAAAGATCTGGGCCACACAGATACGCAGTATTTT; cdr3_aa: CASPKDLGHTDTQYF
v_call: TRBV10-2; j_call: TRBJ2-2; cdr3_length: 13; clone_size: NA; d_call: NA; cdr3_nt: TGCGCCAGCAAGGACTTATACACCGGGGAGCTGTTTTTT; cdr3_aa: CASKDLYTGELFF
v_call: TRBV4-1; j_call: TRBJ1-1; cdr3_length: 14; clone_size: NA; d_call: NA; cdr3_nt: TGCGCCAGCAGCCAAGAAACATTGAACACTGAAGCTTTCTTT; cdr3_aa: CASSQETLNTEAFF
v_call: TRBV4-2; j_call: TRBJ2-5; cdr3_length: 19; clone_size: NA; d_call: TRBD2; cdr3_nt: TGTGCCAGCAGCCAAGCGTCCCTAGCGGGAGGTGGTAGTGGAGAGACCCAGTACTTC; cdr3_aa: CASSQASLAGGGSGETQYF
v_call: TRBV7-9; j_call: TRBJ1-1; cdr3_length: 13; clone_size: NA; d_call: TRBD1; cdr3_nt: TGTGCCAGCAGCCCACAGGGGAGGACTGAAGCTTTCTTT; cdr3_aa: CASSPQGRTEAFF
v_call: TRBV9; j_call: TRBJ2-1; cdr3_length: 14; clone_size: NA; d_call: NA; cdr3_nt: TGTGCCAGCAGCGTAGAGAGCTCCTACAATGAGCAGTTCTTC; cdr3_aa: CASSVESSYNEQFF
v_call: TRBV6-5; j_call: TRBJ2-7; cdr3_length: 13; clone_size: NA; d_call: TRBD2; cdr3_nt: TGTGCCAGCTTTGAACGGGAGGGCCGGGAGCAGTACTTC; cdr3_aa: CASFEREGREQYF
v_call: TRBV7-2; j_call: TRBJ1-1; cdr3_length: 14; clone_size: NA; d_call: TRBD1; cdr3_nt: TGTGCCAGCAGCAGACAGGGGGGAGGCACTGAAGCTTTCTTT; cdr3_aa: CASSRQGGGTEAFF
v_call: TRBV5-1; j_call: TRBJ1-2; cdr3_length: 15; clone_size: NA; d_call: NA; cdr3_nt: TGCGCCAGCAGCCCCTCCCAGGGCGCTAACTATGGCTACACCTTC; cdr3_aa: CASSPSQGANYGYTF
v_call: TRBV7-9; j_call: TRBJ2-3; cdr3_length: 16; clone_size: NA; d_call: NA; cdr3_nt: TGTGCCAGCAGCTTAGCTAGCGGTACTAGCACAGATACGCAGTATTTT; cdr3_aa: CASSLASGTSTDTQYF
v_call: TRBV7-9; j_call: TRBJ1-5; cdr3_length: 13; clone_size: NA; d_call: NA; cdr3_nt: TGTGCCAGCAGCTTTGACAGGTTTCAGCCCCAGCATTTT; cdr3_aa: CASSFDRFQPQHF
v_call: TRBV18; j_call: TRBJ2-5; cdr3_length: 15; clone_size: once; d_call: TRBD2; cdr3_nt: TGTGCCAGCTCACTTCTAGCGGGTCAGGGAGAGACCCAGTACTTC; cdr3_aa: CASSLLAGQGETQYF
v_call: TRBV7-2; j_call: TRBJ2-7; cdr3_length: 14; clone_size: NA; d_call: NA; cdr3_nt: TGTGCCAGCAGCCCCGGCGGTGGCAACTACGAGCAGTACTTC; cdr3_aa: CASSPGGGNYEQYF
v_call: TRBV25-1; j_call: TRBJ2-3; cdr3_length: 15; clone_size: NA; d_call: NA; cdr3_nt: TGTGCCAGCAGTGAATATAGGGGTTCCACAGATACGCAGTATTTT; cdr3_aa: CASSEYRGSTDTQYF
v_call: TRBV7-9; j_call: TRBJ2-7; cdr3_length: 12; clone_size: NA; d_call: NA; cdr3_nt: TGTGCCAGCAGCGGGGCCTCCTACGAGCAGTACTTC; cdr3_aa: CASSGASYEQYF
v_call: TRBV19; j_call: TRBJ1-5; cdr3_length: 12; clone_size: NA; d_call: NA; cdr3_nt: TGTGCCAGTAGTATCTTCAATCAGCCCCAGCATTTT; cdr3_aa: CASSIFNQPQHF
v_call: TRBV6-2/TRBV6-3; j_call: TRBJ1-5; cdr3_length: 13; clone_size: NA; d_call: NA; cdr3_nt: TGTGCCAGCAGTCAACAGGGAAGCACGCCCCAGCATTTT; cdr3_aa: CASSQQGSTPQHF
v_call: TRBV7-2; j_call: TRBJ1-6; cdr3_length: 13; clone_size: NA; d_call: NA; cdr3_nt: TGTGCCAGCAGCCCCGGACAGAATTCACCCCTCCACTTT; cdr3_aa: CASSPGQNSPLHF
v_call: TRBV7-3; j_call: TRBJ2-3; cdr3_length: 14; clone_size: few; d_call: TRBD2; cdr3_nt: TGTGCCAGCAGCCCGAGCGGGATTATGGATACGCAGTATTTT; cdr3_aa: CASSPSGIMDTQYF
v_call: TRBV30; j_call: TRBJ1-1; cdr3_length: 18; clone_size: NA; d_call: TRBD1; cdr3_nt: TGTGCCTGGAGTATTGTAGCGGGACAGGGGGCGCTGAGAACTGAAGCTTTCTTT; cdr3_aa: CAWSIVAGQGALRTEAFF
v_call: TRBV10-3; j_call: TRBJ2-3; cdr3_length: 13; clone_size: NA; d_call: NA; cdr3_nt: TGTGCCATCGGAGGGCAATCCACAGATACGCAGTATTTT; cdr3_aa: CAIGGQSTDTQYF
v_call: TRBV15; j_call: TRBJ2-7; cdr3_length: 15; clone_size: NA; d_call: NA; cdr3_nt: TGTGCCACCAGCAGAGATGGGTCGGGGATTGGCGAGCAGTACTTC; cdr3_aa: CATSRDGSGIGEQYF
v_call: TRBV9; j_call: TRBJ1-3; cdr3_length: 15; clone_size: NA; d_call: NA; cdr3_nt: TGTGCCAGCAGCGTGGCTGAGGCCGCTGGAAACACCATATATTTT; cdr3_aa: CASSVAEAAGNTIYF
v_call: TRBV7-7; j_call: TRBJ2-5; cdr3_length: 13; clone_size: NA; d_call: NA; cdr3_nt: TGTGCCAGCAGCTTGGGCCCCCAAGAGACCCAGTACTTC; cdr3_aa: CASSLGPQETQYF
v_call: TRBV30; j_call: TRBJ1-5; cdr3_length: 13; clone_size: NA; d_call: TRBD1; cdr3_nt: TGTGCCTGGGGGACAGGGGACAATCAGCCCCAGCATTTT; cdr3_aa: CAWGTGDNQPQHF
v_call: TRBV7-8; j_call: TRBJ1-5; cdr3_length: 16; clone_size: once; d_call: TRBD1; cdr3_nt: TGTGCCAGCAGCTTGGGGACAGGTATTAGCAATCAGCCCCAGCATTTT; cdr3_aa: CASSLGTGISNQPQHF
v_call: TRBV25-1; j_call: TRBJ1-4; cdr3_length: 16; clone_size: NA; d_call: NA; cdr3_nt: TGTGCCAGCAGTGAATATAACCCCAACTTGGAGGAAAAACTGTTTTTT; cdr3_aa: CASSEYNPNLEEKLFF
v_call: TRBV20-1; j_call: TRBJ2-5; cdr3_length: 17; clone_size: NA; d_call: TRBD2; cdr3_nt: TGCAGTGCTAGTCAAGGACTAGCGGGAGGGTTCCAAGAGACCCAGTACTTC; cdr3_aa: CSASQGLAGGFQETQYF
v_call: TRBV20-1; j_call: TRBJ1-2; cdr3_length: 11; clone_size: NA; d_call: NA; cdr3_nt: TGCAGTGCTAGGGAGAACTATGGCTACACCTTC; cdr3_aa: CSARENYGYTF
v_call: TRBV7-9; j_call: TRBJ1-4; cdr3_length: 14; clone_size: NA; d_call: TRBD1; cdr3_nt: TGTGCCAGCAGCTTCCGGGACAGTCGTGAAAAACTGTTTTTT; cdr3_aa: CASSFRDSREKLFF
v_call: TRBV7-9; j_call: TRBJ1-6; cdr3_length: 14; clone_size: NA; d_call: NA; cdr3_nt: TGTGCCAGCCAGACCGGACAGCTAAATTCACCCCTCCACTTT; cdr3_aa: CASQTGQLNSPLHF
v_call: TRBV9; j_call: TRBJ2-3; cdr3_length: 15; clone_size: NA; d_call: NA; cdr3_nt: TGTGCCAGCAGCGTAGGTGGGAGTGGCACAGATACGCAGTATTTT; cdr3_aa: CASSVGGSGTDTQYF
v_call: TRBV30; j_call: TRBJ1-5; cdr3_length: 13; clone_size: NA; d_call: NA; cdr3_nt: TGTGCCTGGAGCTCACAGGGTGGTCAGCCCCAGCATTTT; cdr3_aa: CAWSSQGGQPQHF
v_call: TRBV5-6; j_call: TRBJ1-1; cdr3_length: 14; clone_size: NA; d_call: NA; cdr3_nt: TGTGCCAGCAGCACCGTCCGGGGGGACACTGAAGCTTTCTTT; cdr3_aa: CASSTVRGDTEAFF
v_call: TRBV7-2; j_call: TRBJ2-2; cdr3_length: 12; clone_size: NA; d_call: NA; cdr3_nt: TGTGCCAGCAGCCCCAGGGGCGGGGAGCTGTTTTTT; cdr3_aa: CASSPRGGELFF
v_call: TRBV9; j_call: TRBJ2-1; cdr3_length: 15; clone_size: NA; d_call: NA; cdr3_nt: TGTGCCAGCAGCGTGGGGGGTCTATCCTACAATGAGCAGTTCTTC; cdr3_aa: CASSVGGLSYNEQFF
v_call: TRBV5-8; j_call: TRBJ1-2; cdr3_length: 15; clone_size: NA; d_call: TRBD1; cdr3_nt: TGTGCCAGCAGCTTGGCCAAAAGGGGGCATATGGGCTACACCTTC; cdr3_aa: CASSLAKRGHMGYTF
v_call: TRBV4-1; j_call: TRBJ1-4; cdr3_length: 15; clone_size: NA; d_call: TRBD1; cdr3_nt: TGCGCCAGCAGCCAAGAACGACAGGGGCGAGAAAAACTGTTTTTT; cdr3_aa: CASSQERQGREKLFF
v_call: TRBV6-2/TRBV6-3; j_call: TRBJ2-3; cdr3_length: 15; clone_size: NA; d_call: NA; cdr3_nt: TGTGCCAGCAGCCCCCTCGGGGTCAGCGCAGATACGCAGTATTTT; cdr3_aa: CASSPLGVSADTQYF
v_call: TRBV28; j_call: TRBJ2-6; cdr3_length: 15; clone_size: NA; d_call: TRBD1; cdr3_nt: TGTGCCAGCAGGGGACAGGGCTCTGGGGCCAACGTCCTGACTTTC; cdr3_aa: CASRGQGSGANVLTF
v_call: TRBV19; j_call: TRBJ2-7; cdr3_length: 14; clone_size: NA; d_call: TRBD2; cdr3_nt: TGTGCCAGCACTAGCGGGAGGAGCTCCTACGAGCAGTACTTC; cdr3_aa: CASTSGRSSYEQYF
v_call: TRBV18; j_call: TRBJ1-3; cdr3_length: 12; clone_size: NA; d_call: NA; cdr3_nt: TGTGCCAGCTCACCTATGGGAGACACCATATATTTT; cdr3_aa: CASSPMGDTIYF
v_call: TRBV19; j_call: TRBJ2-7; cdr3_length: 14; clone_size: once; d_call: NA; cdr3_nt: TGTGCCAGTAGTATAGCCCGAGGGCTGTACGAGCAGTACTTC; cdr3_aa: CASSIARGLYEQYF
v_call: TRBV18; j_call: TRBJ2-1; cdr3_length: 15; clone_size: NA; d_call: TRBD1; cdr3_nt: TGTGCCAGCTCACCACCGGGACAGGGGGCGCGTGAGCAGTTCTTC; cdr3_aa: CASSPPGQGAREQFF
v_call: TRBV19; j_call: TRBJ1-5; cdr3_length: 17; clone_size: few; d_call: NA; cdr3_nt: TGTGCCACCACCCTAGCAAAAGCGGGTGGTGGGGGGCAGCCCCAGCATTTT; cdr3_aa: CATTLAKAGGGGQPQHF
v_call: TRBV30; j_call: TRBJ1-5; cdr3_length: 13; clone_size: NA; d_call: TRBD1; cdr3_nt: TGTGCCTTCGGACAGGGAATAAATCAGCCCCAGCATTTT; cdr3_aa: CAFGQGINQPQHF
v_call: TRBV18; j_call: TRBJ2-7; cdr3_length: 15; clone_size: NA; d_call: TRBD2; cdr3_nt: TGTGCCAGCTCACCCGGGACTAGAGGGAGATACGAGCAGTACTTC; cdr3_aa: CASSPGTRGRYEQYF
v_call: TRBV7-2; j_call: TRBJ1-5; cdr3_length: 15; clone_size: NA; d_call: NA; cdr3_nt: TGTGCCAGCAGCTTAGTGTTAGGAGGGAATCAGCCCCAGCATTTT; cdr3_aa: CASSLVLGGNQPQHF
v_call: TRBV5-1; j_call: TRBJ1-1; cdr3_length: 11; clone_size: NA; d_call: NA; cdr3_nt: TGCGCCAGCAAGGGGAATGGTGAAGCTTTCTTT; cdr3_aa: CASKGNGEAFF
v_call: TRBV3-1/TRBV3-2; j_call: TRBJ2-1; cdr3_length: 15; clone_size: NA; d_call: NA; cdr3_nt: TGTGCCAGCAGCCAAGGATCGCCGGGGTACAATGAGCAGTTCTTC; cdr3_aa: CASSQGSPGYNEQFF